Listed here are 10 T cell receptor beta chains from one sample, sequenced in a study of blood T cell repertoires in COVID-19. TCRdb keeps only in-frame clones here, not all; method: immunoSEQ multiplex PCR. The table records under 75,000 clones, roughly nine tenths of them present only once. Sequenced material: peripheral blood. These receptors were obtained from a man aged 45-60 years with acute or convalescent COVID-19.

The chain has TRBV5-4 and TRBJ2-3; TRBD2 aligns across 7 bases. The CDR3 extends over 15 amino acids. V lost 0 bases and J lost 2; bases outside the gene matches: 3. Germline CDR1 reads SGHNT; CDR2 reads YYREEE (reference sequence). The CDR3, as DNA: TGTGCCAGCAGCTTGGGTCTAGCGGACACAGATACGCAGTATTTT. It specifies CASSLGLADTDTQYF.

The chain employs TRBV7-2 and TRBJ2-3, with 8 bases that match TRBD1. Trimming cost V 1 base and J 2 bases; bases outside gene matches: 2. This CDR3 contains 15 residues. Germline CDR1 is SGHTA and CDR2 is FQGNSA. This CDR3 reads CASSLGRGLTDTQYF. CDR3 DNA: TGTGCCAGCAGCTTAGGCAGGGGGCTCACAGATACGCAGTATTTT.

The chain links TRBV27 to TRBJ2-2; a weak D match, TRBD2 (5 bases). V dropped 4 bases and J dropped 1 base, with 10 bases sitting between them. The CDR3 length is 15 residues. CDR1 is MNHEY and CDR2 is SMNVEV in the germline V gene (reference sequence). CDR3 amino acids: CASSYVGVNTGELFF. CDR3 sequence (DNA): TGTGCCAGCAGTTATGTCGGGGTGAACACCGGGGAGCTGTTTTTT.

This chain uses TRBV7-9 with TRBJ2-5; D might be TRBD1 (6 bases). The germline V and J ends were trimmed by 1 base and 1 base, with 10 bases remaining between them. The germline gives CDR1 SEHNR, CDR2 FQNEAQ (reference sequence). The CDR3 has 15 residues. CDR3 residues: CASSLGVRGQETQYF. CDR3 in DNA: TGTGCCAGCAGCTTAGGGGTCAGGGGCCAAGAGACCCAGTACTTC. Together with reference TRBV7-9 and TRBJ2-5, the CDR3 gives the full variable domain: DTGVSQNPRHKITKRGQNVTFRCDPISEHNRLYWYRQTLGQGPEFLTYFQNEAQLEKSRLLSDRFSAERPKGSFSTLEIQRTEQGDSAMYLCASSLGVRGQETQYFGPGTRLLVL.

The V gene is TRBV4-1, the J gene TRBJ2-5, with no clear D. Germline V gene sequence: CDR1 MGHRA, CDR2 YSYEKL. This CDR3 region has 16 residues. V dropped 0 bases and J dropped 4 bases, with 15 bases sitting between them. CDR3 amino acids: CASSQEATLTGETQYF. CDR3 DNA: TGCGCCAGCAGCCAAGAAGCGACCCTAACGGGAGAGACCCAGTACTTC.

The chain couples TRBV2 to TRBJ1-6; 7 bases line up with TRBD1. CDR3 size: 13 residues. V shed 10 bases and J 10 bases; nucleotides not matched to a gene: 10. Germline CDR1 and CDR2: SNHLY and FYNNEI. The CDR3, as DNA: TGTGCCACCGCGTTAGACAGGGAGTCACCCCTCCACTTT. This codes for CATALDRESPLHF.

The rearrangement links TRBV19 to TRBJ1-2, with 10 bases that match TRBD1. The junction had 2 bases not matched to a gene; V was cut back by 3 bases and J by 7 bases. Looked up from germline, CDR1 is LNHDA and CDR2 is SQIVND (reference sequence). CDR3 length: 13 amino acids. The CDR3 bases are TGTGCCAGTAGTATGGGGACAGGGGTTGGCTACACCTTC. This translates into CASSMGTGVGYTF.

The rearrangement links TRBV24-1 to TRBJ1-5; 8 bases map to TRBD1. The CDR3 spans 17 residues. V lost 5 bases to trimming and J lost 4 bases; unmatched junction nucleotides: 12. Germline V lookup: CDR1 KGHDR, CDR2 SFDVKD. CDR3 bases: TGTGCCACCAGTGGGGCAAGCAGGGGGCCTAGTAATCAGCCCCAGCATTTT. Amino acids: CATSGASRGPSNQPQHF.

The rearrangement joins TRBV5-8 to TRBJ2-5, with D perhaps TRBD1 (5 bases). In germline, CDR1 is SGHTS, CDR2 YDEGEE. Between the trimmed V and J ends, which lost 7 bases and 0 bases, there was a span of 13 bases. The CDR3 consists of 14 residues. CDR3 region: CASDPGNYQETQYF. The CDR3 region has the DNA TGTGCCAGCGATCCAGGGAATTACCAAGAGACCCAGTACTTC.

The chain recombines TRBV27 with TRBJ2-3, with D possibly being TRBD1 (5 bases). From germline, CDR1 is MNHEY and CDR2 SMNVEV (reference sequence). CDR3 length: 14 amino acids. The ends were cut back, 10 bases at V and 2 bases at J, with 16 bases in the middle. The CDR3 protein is CATSTDSFTDTQYF. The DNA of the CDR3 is TGTGCCACCTCCACCGACAGTTTCACAGATACGCAGTATTTT.